These 24 T cell receptor beta chains originate from one sample sequenced in a study of CD8+ T cells in alopecia areata. It was cDNA, reverse transcribed from extracted RNA, that served as the sequencing template. The table came from immunoSEQ multiplex PCR; TCRdb's copy has only in-frame clones and leaves some out. This table has about 150,000 clones, about three fifths appearing once. Sequenced here: CD4+ T cells sorted from blood, sampled at week 0. The receptors stem from a human donor with alopecia areata.

This clone turned up a few times. The chain recombines TRBV29-1 with TRBJ2-3; D gene ambiguous. The germline V and J ends were trimmed by 5 bases and 6 bases, with 12 bases remaining between them. The V gene's germline CDR1 is SQVTM and CDR2 ANQGSEA. This CDR3 is 12 amino acids long. The DNA of the CDR3 is TGCAGCGTTAATGACGGTGAGGATACGCAGTATTTT. Translating it yields CSVNDGEDTQYF.

This clone was counted between two and nine times. This chain joins TRBV29-1 and TRBJ2-4, with D hard to call. Trimming took 1 base from V and 2 from J, leaving 9 bases between them. The CDR3 contains 14 residues. CDR1 SQVTM and CDR2 ANQGSEA come from the germline V gene. The CDR3 reads CSVEVTGSKNIQYF. In nucleotides, the CDR3 is TGCAGCGTTGAAGTTACGGGTTCCAAAAACATTCAGTACTTC.

This clone was seen more than once but under ten times. The chain combines TRBV29-1 with TRBJ1-3; no definite D call. Between the trimmed V and J ends, which lost 7 bases and 0 bases, there was a span of 13 bases. This CDR3 comprises 14 residues. Germline values: CDR1 SQVTM, CDR2 ANQGSEA. The CDR3 DNA is TGCAGCGCTATCGCACCTCTCTCTGGAAACACCATATATTTT. Protein product: CSAIAPLSGNTIYF.

The chain has TRBV5-6 and TRBJ1-1; D gene ambiguous. The CDR3 runs 14 residues. V was pared by 0 bases and J by 3 bases, with 9 bases between. Germline-derived CDR1 and CDR2 are SGHDT and YYEEEE. The CDR3 reads CASSLVGIDTEAFF. The CDR3 DNA follows: TGTGCCAGCAGCTTGGTAGGAATCGACACTGAAGCTTTCTTT.

As DNA, the CDR3 is TGTGCCAGTCGTACGCAGACACACATGAACACTGAAGCTTTCTTT. Translating gives CASRTQTHMNTEAFF. The chain recombines TRBV19 with TRBJ1-1; D is undetermined. The CDR3 spans 15 residues. CDR1 LNHDA and CDR2 SQIVND come from the germline V gene (reference sequence). V was clipped by 8 bases and J by 0 bases, with 16 bases between them.

The CDR3 DNA reads TGTGCCAGCGGTACTAGCTTCCACAATGAGCAGTTCTTC. Protein: CASGTSFHNEQFF. The chain employs TRBV9 and TRBJ2-1; weak D call: TRBD2 (6 bases). The CDR3 extends over 13 amino acids. The ends were cut back, 7 bases at V and 5 bases at J, with 13 bases in the middle. Germline V CDR1 and CDR2: SGDLS, YYNGEE. The full variable domain, in which reference TRBV9 and TRBJ2-1 provide the parts outside the CDR3, is DSGVTQTPKHLITATGQRVTLRCSPRSGDLSVYWYQQSLDQGLQFLIQYYNGEERAKGNILERFSAQQFPDLHSELNLSSLELGDSALYFCASGTSFHNEQFFGPGTRLTVL.

The chain has TRBV27 and TRBJ1-2, with D possibly TRBD1 on 6 matching bases. Germline CDR1 and CDR2: MNHEY and SMNVEV (reference sequence). CDR3 size: 13 residues. V lost 5 bases and J lost 8, with 15 bases in between. CDR3 DNA: TGTGCCAGCAGTACGCAAACAGGGCTCGGCTACACCTTC. Its translation: CASSTQTGLGYTF.

V usage is TRBV7-9 and J usage is TRBJ2-5; D is perhaps TRBD1 or TRBD2 (5 bases each). Germline V gene data show CDR1 as SEHNR and CDR2 as FQNEAQ (reference sequence). V lost 1 base and J 4 bases, leaving 10 bases between the germline ends. This CDR3 contains 14 residues. The CDR3 DNA reads as TGTGCCAGCAGCTTAGGAAGGGACGTAGAGACCCAGTACTTC. As protein: CASSLGRDVETQYF.

This clone was observed a handful of times. The V gene is TRBV4-1, the J gene TRBJ2-7; D possibly corresponds to TRBD1 (6 bases). Germline V lookup: CDR1 MGHRA, CDR2 YSYEKL. The length of the CDR3 is 16 residues. The ends were cut back, 1 base at V and 1 base at J, with 14 bases in the middle. CDR3 coding DNA: TGCGCCAGCAGCCAAGGCCCCGCAGGGGCGTCCTACGAGCAGTACTTC. Translated: CASSQGPAGASYEQYF.

The chain combines TRBV5-6 with TRBJ1-5; tentative D call: TRBD1 (5 bases). Per the germline V gene, CDR1 is SGHDT and CDR2 is YYEEEE. Trimming took 1 base from V and 7 from J, leaving 6 bases between them. The CDR3 totals 12 residues. The CDR3 protein is CASSLRGQPQHF. For the CDR3, the DNA is TGTGCCAGCAGCTTGCGGGGGCAGCCCCAGCATTTT.

This clone was seen more than once but under ten times. The V call is TRBV15, the J call TRBJ2-7; a weak D match, TRBD2 (5 bases). This CDR3 is 13 amino acids long. In germline, CDR1 is LNHNV, CDR2 YYDKDF (reference sequence). V lost 0 bases and J 7 bases, leaving 10 bases between the germline ends. The CDR3 coding sequence is TGTGCCACCAGCAGAGATAGAGGGAGAGAGCAGTACTTC. Protein sequence: CATSRDRGREQYF.

The rearrangement uses TRBV30 and TRBJ2-5; D possibly uses TRBD1 or TRBD2 (6 bases each). Looked up from germline, CDR1 is GTSNPN and CDR2 is SVGIG (reference sequence). The CDR3 length is 15 residues. Between the trimmed V and J ends, which lost 0 bases and 4 bases, there was a span of 15 bases. The CDR3 region has the DNA TGTGCCTGGAGTGTACGGGGGCAGGGCCGAGAGACCCAGTACTTC. Its translation is CAWSVRGQGRETQYF.

The V gene is TRBV7-8, the J gene TRBJ1-5, with 10 positions matching TRBD1. Trimming at V came to 5 bases and at J to 6 bases, leaving 1 base not matched to a gene. Looked up from germline, CDR1 is SGHVS and CDR2 is FQNEAQ. The CDR3 loop spans 13 amino acids. The CDR3 DNA is TGTGCCAGCAGCCGGGACAGGGGTCAGCCCCAGCATTTT. Encoded protein: CASSRDRGQPQHF.

As DNA, the CDR3 is TGCAGCGTTGAAGGACAGCTTGGCTACACCTTC. It codes for CSVEGQLGYTF. The chain recombines TRBV29-1 with TRBJ1-2; D possibly corresponds to TRBD1 (5 bases). Germline lookup yields CDR1 SQVTM and CDR2 ANQGSEA. V was clipped by 1 base and J by 7 bases, with 7 bases between them. The CDR3 covers 11 residues.

The V and J genes are TRBV29-1 and TRBJ1-1, with D perhaps TRBD1 (5 bases). In germline, CDR1 is SQVTM, CDR2 ANQGSEA. The CDR3 totals 14 residues. V was clipped by 4 bases and J by 2 bases, with 14 bases between them. Here the CDR3 reads CSVGAGAVNTEAFF. The CDR3 nucleotides read TGCAGCGTTGGAGCTGGGGCAGTCAACACTGAAGCTTTCTTT.

This clone has more than one count but fewer than ten. The chain carries TRBV29-1 and TRBJ2-5; possibly TRBD1 or TRBD2 for D (6 bases each). Germline loops: CDR1 SQVTM, CDR2 ANQGSEA. V lost 6 bases to trimming and J lost 5 bases, with 16 bases between them. The CDR3 covers 13 residues. CDR3: CSVRSGGGETQYF. CDR3 DNA sequence: TGCAGCGTGAGGTCCGGGGGCGGGGAGACCCAGTACTTC.

This sequence joins TRBV2 and TRBJ1-1; TRBD1 might be the D (5 bases). The germline CDR1 and CDR2 sequences are SNHLY and FYNNEI. The CDR3 has 12 residues. Between the trimmed V and J ends, which lost 8 bases and 4 bases, there was a span of 11 bases. CDR3 region: CASLRDGTEAFF. The CDR3 DNA reads TGTGCCAGCCTTAGGGACGGCACTGAAGCTTTCTTT.

The V call is TRBV29-1, the J call TRBJ2-7; a weak D match, TRBD1 (5 bases). Trimming pared 2 bases from V and 7 bases from J, leaving 12 bases between. The CDR3 runs to 12 residues. Germline-derived CDR1 and CDR2 are SQVTM and ANQGSEA. The CDR3 sequence is CSVEMSGSEQYF. The CDR3 DNA follows: TGCAGCGTTGAAATGTCAGGGTCGGAGCAGTACTTC.

This chain uses TRBV19 with TRBJ2-2; D is unclear. CDR1 and CDR2 from the germline V gene are LNHDA and SQIVND (reference sequence). Between the trimmed V and J ends, which lost 4 bases and 0 bases, there was a span of 6 bases. The CDR3 sequence is 14 residues long. The CDR3 DNA reads as TGTGCCAGTAGTACACTTACGAACACCGGGGAGCTGTTTTTT. It translates to CASSTLTNTGELFF.

There are many counts of this clone. The J gene is TRBJ2-2, the V gene TRBV19, with D possibly TRBD2 on 6 matching bases. CDR1 and CDR2 (germline): LNHDA, SQIVND (reference sequence). The CDR3 is 15 amino acids. V was clipped by 9 bases and J by 3 bases, with 17 bases between them. Here the CDR3 reads CASTPGVPYTGELFF. CDR3 DNA sequence: TGTGCCAGCACCCCGGGGGTGCCTTACACCGGGGAGCTGTTTTTT.

This clone was recorded a few times. The V call is TRBV19, the J call TRBJ2-2; D may be TRBD1 (6 bases). The germline gives CDR1 LNHDA, CDR2 SQIVND (reference sequence). Trimming stripped 5 bases from V and 5 bases from J, with 9 bases between. This CDR3 spans 13 amino acids. The CDR3 nucleotides read TGTGCCAGTAGTGCAACAGGGACCGGGGAGCTGTTTTTT. It codes for CASSATGTGELFF.

The chain employs TRBV7-2 and TRBJ2-1; D possibly corresponds to TRBD2 (5 bases). Germline assignment: CDR1 SGHTA and CDR2 FQGNSA. The length of the CDR3 is 12 residues. V was clipped by 5 bases and J by 10 bases, with 12 bases between them. CDR3 region: CASSAILGEQFF. The DNA of the CDR3 is TGTGCCAGCAGCGCGATACTAGGCGAGCAGTTCTTC.

The rearrangement uses TRBV7-9 and TRBJ2-7, with D uncertain. CDR1 is SEHNR, CDR2 FQNEAQ, per germline (reference sequence). V lost 0 bases and J lost 2, with 5 bases in between. The CDR3 covers 13 residues. The CDR3 DNA reads TGTGCCAGCAGCTTAGCGGTGGCCTACGAGCAGTACTTC. Its translation is CASSLAVAYEQYF.

The chain couples TRBV5-1 to TRBJ2-6; D uncertain. Between the trimmed V and J ends, which lost 0 bases and 0 bases, there was a span of 16 bases. The germline CDR1 and CDR2 sequences are SGHRS and YFSETQ. This CDR3 spans 19 amino acids. The CDR3 here is CASSLDSPRSPSGANVLTF. For the CDR3, the DNA is TGCGCCAGCAGCTTGGATAGTCCCAGGTCCCCCTCTGGGGCCAACGTCCTGACTTTC. Variable domain in full (rest from reference TRBV5-1 and TRBJ2-6): KAGVTQTPRYLIKTRGQQVTLSCSPISGHRSVSWYQQTPGQGLQFLFEYFSETQRNKGNFPGRFSGRQFSNSRSEMNVSTLELGDSALYLCASSLDSPRSPSGANVLTFGAGSRLTVL.